One sample yielded the 25 T cell receptor beta chains listed below, sequenced in a study of blood T cell repertoires in COVID-19. Assay used: immunoSEQ multiplex PCR; TCRdb lists only in-frame clones, some missing. The sample holds approximately 100,000 clones; approximately 69% are singletons and the top ten take about 6.5%. Input material: peripheral blood. Every receptor here comes from a man older than 75 with acute or convalescent COVID-19.

This chain uses TRBV19 with TRBJ1-5, with TRBD1 matching 7 bases. The V and J ends lost 0 bases and 4 bases, in that order; junction bases with no gene match: 9. The germline V gene encodes CDR1 LNHDA and CDR2 SQIVND (reference sequence). The length of the CDR3 is 17 residues. In nucleotides, the CDR3 is TGTGCCAGTAGTATAGAGGGGACAGTTCTATCAAATCAGCCCCAGCATTTT. Amino acid sequence: CASSIEGTVLSNQPQHF. The variable domain in full, completed from reference TRBV19 and TRBJ1-5, reads DGGITQSPKYLFRKEGQNVTLSCEQNLNHDAMYWYRQDPGQGLRLIYYSQIVNDFQKGDIAEGYSVSREKKESFPLTVTSAQKNPTAFYLCASSIEGTVLSNQPQHFGDGTRLSIL.

This chain connects TRBV12-3 or TRBV12-4 to TRBJ1-1; D gene uncertain. Trimming took off 2 bases at V and 7 bases at J, with 8 bases between the two ends. This CDR3 region has 12 residues. The CDR3 region is CASSLRRNEAFF. The DNA for the CDR3 is TGTGCCAGCAGTTTAAGGAGGAATGAAGCTTTCTTT.

This clone was seen a handful of times. The V and J genes are TRBV6-2 or TRBV6-3 and TRBJ1-4; D might be TRBD1 (5 bases). V lost 2 bases to trimming and J lost 11 bases, with 15 bases between them. This CDR3 is built from 14 residues. CDR1 and CDR2 from the germline V gene are MNHEY and SVGEGT. In DNA form, the CDR3 reads TGTGCCAGCAGTTACGTCGGCAGGGCGGTGAAACTGTTTTTT. Translating it yields CASSYVGRAVKLFF.

The V call is TRBV4-1, the J call TRBJ2-7; 8 bases agree with TRBD1. CDR1 is MGHRA and CDR2 is YSYEKL in the germline V gene. This CDR3 is built from 15 residues. The V and J ends lost 2 bases and 5 bases, in that order; junction bases with no gene match: 8. The CDR3 sequence: CASSQPGTGSHEQYF. The CDR3, as DNA: TGCGCCAGCAGCCAACCCGGGACAGGTTCCCACGAGCAGTACTTC.

The V gene is TRBV18, the J gene TRBJ2-7; 9 positions match TRBD1. Germline V lookup: CDR1 KGHSH, CDR2 LQKENI. This CDR3 has 15 residues. The trim removed 0 bases at V and 4 bases at J, leaving 4 bases unmatched. The CDR3 region is CASSPPNGQGYEQYF. CDR3 sequence (DNA): TGTGCCAGCTCACCACCGAACGGACAGGGGTACGAGCAGTACTTC.

The CDR3 DNA sequence: TGTGCCAGTAGTATCGAACTAGCCCCCACAGATACGCAGTATTTT. Protein sequence: CASSIELAPTDTQYF. The rearrangement links TRBV19 to TRBJ2-3; tentatively, D is TRBD2 (6 bases). Trimming stripped 3 bases from V and 2 bases from J, with 12 bases between. Per germline, CDR1 LNHDA and CDR2 SQIVND (reference sequence). The CDR3 has 15 amino acids.

The chain couples TRBV20-1 to TRBJ2-7; TRBD1 might be the D (6 bases). Between the trimmed V and J ends, which lost 5 bases and 3 bases, there was a span of 8 bases. The germline CDR1 and CDR2 sequences are DFQATT and SNEGSKA (reference sequence). This CDR3 has 11 amino acids. The DNA of the CDR3 is TGCAGTGCTCTGGACAGCTACGAGCAGTACTTC. The encoded protein is CSALDSYEQYF.

The CDR3 loop is CASSPIDNNSPLHF. The DNA for the CDR3 is TGTGCCAGCAGCCCCATTGACAATAATTCACCCCTCCACTTT. The rearrangement joins TRBV3-1 (or the pseudogene TRBV3-2) to TRBJ1-6; D unresolved. Trimming left V 4 bases short and J 5 bases short, with 9 bases between. Germline lookup yields CDR1 LGHDT and CDR2 YNNKEL (reference sequence). The length of the CDR3 is 14 residues.

This clone occurred a few times. The genes are TRBV9 and TRBJ2-5, with 12 bases aligning to TRBD2. The CDR3 runs to 17 residues. Trimming removed 0 bases from V and 5 bases from J; junction bases left unmatched: 8. Germline CDR1 SGDLS, CDR2 YYNGEE. In DNA, the CDR3 is TGTGCCAGCAGCGTAGCCCCTAGCGGGGGGGGTGCGGAGACCCAGTACTTC. This sequence encodes CASSVAPSGGGAETQYF.

The chain couples TRBV7-9 to TRBJ1-1; D call uncertain. The germline V gene has CDR1 SEHNR and CDR2 FQNEAQ (reference sequence). The CDR3 is made up of 13 amino acids. V was cut by 4 bases and J by 1 base, with 7 bases left in between. The CDR3 spells CASSSRQNTEAFF. The DNA for the CDR3 is TGTGCCAGCAGCTCCCGACAGAACACTGAAGCTTTCTTT.

V and J are TRBV28 and TRBJ2-2, with 12 bases fitting TRBD2. The length of the CDR3 is 19 residues. Germline V CDR1 and CDR2: MDHEN, SYDVKM. V was pared by 6 bases and J by 4 bases, with 15 bases of the junction left unmatched. This chain's CDR3 is CASRPLAGGPGVGTGELFF. In nucleotides, the CDR3 is TGTGCCAGCAGACCCCTAGCGGGAGGGCCGGGGGTTGGCACCGGGGAGCTGTTTTTT.

This clone was detected a few times. The chain couples TRBV4-3 to TRBJ2-3; D uncertain. Trimming stripped 0 bases from V and 0 bases from J, with 13 bases between. Germline CDR1 is LGHNA and CDR2 is YSLEER. This CDR3 contains 17 residues. CDR3 residues: CASSQDRPGRSTDTQYF. The CDR3 DNA reads TGCGCCAGCAGCCAAGACCGGCCAGGCCGTAGCACAGATACGCAGTATTTT.

The rearrangement uses TRBV28 and TRBJ1-5, with D possibly being TRBD1 (6 bases). Germline CDR1 reads MDHEN; CDR2 reads SYDVKM. Trimming removed 7 bases at V and 7 bases at J, with 14 bases between. The CDR3 has 13 residues. CDR3 loop: CASTLGARQPQHF. As DNA, the CDR3 is TGTGCCAGCACCTTGGGGGCAAGACAGCCCCAGCATTTT.

This chain uses TRBV20-1 with TRBJ1-5, with a tentative D call TRBD1 (5 bases). Germline CDR1 is DFQATT and CDR2 is SNEGSKA (reference sequence). This CDR3 comprises 14 residues. V gave up 3 bases and J gave up 4 bases, with 13 bases separating them. This chain's CDR3 is CSASLVRGNQPQHF. The CDR3 bases are TGCAGTGCTAGTCTGGTGCGGGGGAATCAGCCCCAGCATTTT.

This clone was found a few times. This specimen includes other DNA sequences encoding the same CDR3. The chain employs TRBV6-6 and TRBJ2-2; 9 nucleotides align to TRBD1. The junction had 5 bases not matched to a gene; V was cut back by 2 bases and J by 7 bases. Germline CDR1 MNHNY, CDR2 SVGAGI (reference sequence). CDR3 length: 15 amino acids. The CDR3 DNA reads TGTGCCAGCAGTTACCGGGACAGGGCGAACGGGGAGCTGTTTTTT. Protein sequence: CASSYRDRANGELFF.

The CDR3 sequence: CAWRGAGGGEQFF. For the CDR3, the DNA is TGTGCCTGGAGGGGAGCGGGAGGCGGTGAGCAGTTCTTC. V usage is TRBV30 and J usage is TRBJ2-1; TRBD2 matches 9 bases. The CDR3 spans 13 residues. Germline loops: CDR1 GTSNPN, CDR2 SVGIG (reference sequence). The trim removed 3 bases at V and 9 bases at J, leaving 6 bases unmatched.

The rearrangement joins TRBV5-4 to TRBJ1-3; a possible D gene is TRBD1 (5 bases). The CDR3 has 16 residues. Trimming removed 0 bases at V and 2 bases at J, with 12 bases between. Germline assignment: CDR1 SGHNT and CDR2 YYREEE (reference sequence). CDR3 region: CASSLGGGVPGNTIYF. In DNA, the CDR3 is TGTGCCAGCAGCTTGGGGGGGGGAGTCCCTGGAAACACCATATATTTT.

Only one count was recorded for this clone. The gene calls are TRBV7-9 and TRBJ1-5; a weak D match, TRBD1 (5 bases). The V and J ends lost 7 bases and 6 bases respectively, with 13 bases between them. The CDR3 consists of 13 residues. Germline V gene sequence: CDR1 SEHNR, CDR2 FQNEAQ (reference sequence). CDR3 bases: TGTGCCAGCACCAAAGATCAGGGTCAGCCCCAGCATTTT. Encoded protein: CASTKDQGQPQHF.

The genes are TRBV5-1 and TRBJ1-2; 9 bases are a match to TRBD1. The germline CDR1 and CDR2 sequences are SGHRS and YFSETQ. The trim removed 4 bases at V and 6 bases at J, leaving 4 bases unmatched. The CDR3 runs to 13 residues. The CDR3 here is CASSPRTGDGYTF. The CDR3 coding sequence is TGCGCCAGCAGCCCTAGGACAGGGGATGGCTACACCTTC.

J is TRBJ1-5 and V is TRBV5-5; the match to TRBD1 covers 8 bases. The V gene end was trimmed by 0 bases and the J gene end by 3 bases; junction bases not matched to a gene: 8. Germline V lookup: CDR1 SGHKS, CDR2 YYEKEE (reference sequence). The CDR3 length is 17 residues. For the CDR3, the DNA is TGTGCCAGCAGCTTGGATCCAGGGGGCGCGGCCAATCAGCCCCAGCATTTT. Its translation is CASSLDPGGAANQPQHF.

In DNA, the CDR3 is TGTGCCTCCAAGGGACAGAACACTGAAGCTTTCTTT. Its protein product is CASKGQNTEAFF. The J gene is TRBJ1-1, the V gene TRBV10-3; D is possibly TRBD1 (6 bases). The CDR3 is 12 amino acids. Trimming pared 11 bases from V and 1 base from J, leaving 11 bases between. CDR1 is ENHRY and CDR2 is SYGVKD in the germline V gene.

This sequence joins TRBV6-5 and TRBJ1-1, with D tentatively TRBD1 (5 bases). Trimming left V 2 bases short and J 4 bases short, with 14 bases between. There are 15 residues in the CDR3. CDR1 and CDR2 from the germline V gene are MNHEY and SVGAGI. The CDR3 nucleotides are TGTGCCAGCAGTTACGACCATAGCAGGGTCACTGAAGCTTTCTTT. Its translation is CASSYDHSRVTEAFF.

This chain uses TRBV28 with TRBJ1-2; weak D call: TRBD1 (6 bases). There are 15 residues in the CDR3. The germline V gene encodes CDR1 MDHEN and CDR2 SYDVKM. The germline V and J ends were trimmed by 4 bases and 5 bases, with 17 bases remaining between them. For the CDR3, the DNA is TGTGCCAGCAGTTCAACGTTCACAGGGAGTTATGGCTACACCTTC. This encodes CASSSTFTGSYGYTF.

The sample holds many counts of this clone. CDR3 nucleotides: TGTGCCTCAACGGCGGGCATCCAAATGTGTTTCTTC. It specifies CASTAGIQMCFF. This sequence joins TRBV24-1 and TRBJ2-1, with D tentatively TRBD2 (5 bases). CDR3 length: 12 residues. Germline assignment: CDR1 KGHDR and CDR2 SFDVKD. Trimming stripped 12 bases from V and 16 bases from J, with 24 bases between.

The V call is TRBV19, the J call TRBJ2-2, with 7 nucleotides matching TRBD2. With V trimmed by 10 bases and J by 6 bases, 14 bases remained unmatched. CDR1 is LNHDA and CDR2 is SQIVND in the germline V gene (reference sequence). The CDR3 loop spans 15 amino acids. CDR3 residues: CATSGMGGYAGELFF. The DNA for the CDR3 is TGTGCCACCTCGGGGATGGGGGGGTACGCCGGGGAGCTGTTTTTT.